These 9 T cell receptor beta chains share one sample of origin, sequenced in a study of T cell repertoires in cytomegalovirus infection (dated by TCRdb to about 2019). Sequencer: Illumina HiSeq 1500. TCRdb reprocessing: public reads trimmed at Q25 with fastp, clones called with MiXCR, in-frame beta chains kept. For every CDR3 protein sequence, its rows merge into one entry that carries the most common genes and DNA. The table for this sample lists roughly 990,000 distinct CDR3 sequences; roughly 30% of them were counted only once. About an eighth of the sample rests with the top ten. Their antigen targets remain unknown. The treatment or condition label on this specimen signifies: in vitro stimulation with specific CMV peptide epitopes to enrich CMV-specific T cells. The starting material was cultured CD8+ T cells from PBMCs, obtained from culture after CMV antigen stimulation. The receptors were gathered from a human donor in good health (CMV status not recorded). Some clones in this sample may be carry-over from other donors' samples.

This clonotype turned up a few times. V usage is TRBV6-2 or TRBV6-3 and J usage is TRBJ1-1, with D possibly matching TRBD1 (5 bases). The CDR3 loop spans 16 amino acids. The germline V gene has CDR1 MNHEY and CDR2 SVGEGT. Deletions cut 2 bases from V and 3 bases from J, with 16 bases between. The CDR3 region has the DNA TGTGCCAGCAGTTACCGTCCTTCAGGGAGTGACACTGAAGCTTTCTTT. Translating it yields CASSYRPSGSDTEAFF.

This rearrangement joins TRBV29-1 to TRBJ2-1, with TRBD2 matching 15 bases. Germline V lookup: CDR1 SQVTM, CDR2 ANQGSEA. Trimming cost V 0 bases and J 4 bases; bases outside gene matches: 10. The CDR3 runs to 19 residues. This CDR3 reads CSVEDRGRTSGGEYNEQFF. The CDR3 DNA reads TGCAGCGTTGAAGATCGGGGTAGGACTAGCGGGGGGGAATACAATGAGCAGTTCTTC.

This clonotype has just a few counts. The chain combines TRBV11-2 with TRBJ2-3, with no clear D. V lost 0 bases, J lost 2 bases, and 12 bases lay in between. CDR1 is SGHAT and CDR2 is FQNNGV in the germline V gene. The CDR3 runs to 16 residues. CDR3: CASSLELVPITDTQYF. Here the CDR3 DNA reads TGTGCCAGCAGCTTAGAGTTGGTTCCGATCACAGATACGCAGTATTTT.

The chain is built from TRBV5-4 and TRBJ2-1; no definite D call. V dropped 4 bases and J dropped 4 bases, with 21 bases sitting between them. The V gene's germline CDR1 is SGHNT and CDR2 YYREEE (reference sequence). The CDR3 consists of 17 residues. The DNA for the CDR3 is TGTGCCAGCAGCCCAACCGCCACCGAGGCGTGGTACAATGAGCAGTTCTTC. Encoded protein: CASSPTATEAWYNEQFF.

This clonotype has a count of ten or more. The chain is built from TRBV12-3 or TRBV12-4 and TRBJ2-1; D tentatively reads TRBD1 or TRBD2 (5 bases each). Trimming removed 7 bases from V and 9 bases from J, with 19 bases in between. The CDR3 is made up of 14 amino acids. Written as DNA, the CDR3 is TGTGCCAGCACCGAGCGCCTACCGAGGGGTGAGCAGTTCTTC. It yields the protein CASTERLPRGEQFF.

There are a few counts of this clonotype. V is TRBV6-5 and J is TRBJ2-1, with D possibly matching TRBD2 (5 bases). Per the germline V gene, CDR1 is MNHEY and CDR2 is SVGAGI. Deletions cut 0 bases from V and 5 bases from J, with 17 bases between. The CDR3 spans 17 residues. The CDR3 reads CASSYSFGSAQNNEQFF. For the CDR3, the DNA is TGTGCCAGCAGTTACTCCTTCGGTAGCGCCCAAAACAATGAGCAGTTCTTC.

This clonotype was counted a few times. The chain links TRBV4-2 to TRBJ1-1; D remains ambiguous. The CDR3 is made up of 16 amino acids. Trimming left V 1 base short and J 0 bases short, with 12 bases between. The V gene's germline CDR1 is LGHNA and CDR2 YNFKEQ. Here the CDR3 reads CASSQGGGPLNTEAFF. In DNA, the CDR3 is TGTGCCAGCAGCCAAGGCGGAGGGCCGCTGAACACTGAAGCTTTCTTT.

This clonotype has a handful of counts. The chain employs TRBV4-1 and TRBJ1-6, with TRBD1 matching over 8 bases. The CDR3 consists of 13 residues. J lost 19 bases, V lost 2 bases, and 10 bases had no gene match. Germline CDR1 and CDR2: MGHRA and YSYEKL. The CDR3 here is CASSQQKGQDKHF. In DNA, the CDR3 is TGCGCCAGCAGCCAACAAAAGGGACAGGACAAACACTTT.

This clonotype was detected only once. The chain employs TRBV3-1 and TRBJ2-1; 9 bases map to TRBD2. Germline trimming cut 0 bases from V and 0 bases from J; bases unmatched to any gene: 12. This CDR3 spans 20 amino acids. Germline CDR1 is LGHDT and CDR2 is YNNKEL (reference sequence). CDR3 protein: CASSQEYGSGGLGSYNEQFF. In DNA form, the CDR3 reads TGTGCCAGCAGCCAAGAATACGGTAGCGGGGGCCTTGGCTCCTACAATGAGCAGTTCTTC.